Sequencing of this T cell receptor beta chain was carried out in a study of post-analysis software for immune sequencing data. Overall study results and limits: By F measure, strong co-clustering occurred among samples prepared in the same batch. Five or six TRBV segments were more frequent in patients than controls; TRBV5-6, TRBV5-1 and TRBV20-1 belonged to this group.

Trimming left V 6 bases short and J 4 bases short, with 15 bases between. The CDR3 sequence is 14 residues long. The germline V gene has CDR1 SNHLY and CDR2 FYNNEI. Prepared libraries of TCR beta cDNA carried unique molecular identifiers. TCRdb used MiXCR to reprocess the PCR reads, holding one entry per CDR3 protein. The top ten hold around 10% of the sample, which has hundreds of thousands of distinct CDR3 sequences, roughly three fifths seen once. Worth noting for this clonotype: Its cognate antigen is unknown.

The chain has TRBV2 and TRBJ1-2; weak D call: TRBD1 (5 bases). The sequence was collected from a girl aged 2-10 years with multiple sclerosis. The specimen sequenced was blood. The DNA for the CDR3 is TGTGCCAGCAGAAACCGGGACGGTGTCTATGGCTACACCTTC. The encoded protein is CASRNRDGVYGYTF.